The next 28 T cell receptor beta chains were all read from a single sample in a study of CD8+CD57+ T cells in acquired aplastic anemia. The template used for profiling TCR beta VDJ and CDR3 was genomic DNA. TCRdb re-analysed the reads in MiXCR, keeping a single row per CDR3 protein. The sample yields about 210,000 distinct CDR3 sequences, approximately 60% seen once. Sequenced: sorted CD4+, CD8+, or CD8+CD57+ T cells (not recorded which) from PBMCs. The receptors here all came from a human donor in good health.

This chain joins TRBV7-6 and TRBJ2-5, with D tentatively TRBD1 or TRBD2 (6 bases each). The CDR3 has 14 residues. Trimming took off 5 bases at V and 5 bases at J, with 15 bases between the two ends. Germline V gene data show CDR1 as SGHVS and CDR2 as FNYEAQ. The CDR3 loop reads CASSLDWGAETQYF. CDR3 in DNA: TGTGCCAGCAGCCTGGACTGGGGGGCTGAGACCCAGTACTTC.

This chain connects TRBV7-9 to TRBJ1-5; TRBD1 might be the D (5 bases). Germline CDR1 SEHNR, CDR2 FQNEAQ (reference sequence). V shed 1 base and J shed 5 bases, with 9 bases lying between them. CDR3 length equals 14 residues. The CDR3, as DNA: TGTGCCAGCAGCTTAGGTAGGGGAGATCAGCCCCAGCATTTT. It encodes CASSLGRGDQPQHF.

This clonotype was picked up a small number of times. V usage is TRBV20-1 and J usage is TRBJ2-1, with 7 bases matching TRBD1. The CDR3 is 13 amino acids. Per the germline V gene, CDR1 is DFQATT and CDR2 is SNEGSKA (reference sequence). V lost 6 bases to trimming and J lost 4 bases; unmatched junction nucleotides: 6. CDR3 loop: CSASGTVYNEQFF. The CDR3 nucleotides read TGCAGTGCCTCCGGGACAGTTTACAATGAGCAGTTCTTC.

This clonotype was seen at least ten times. The CDR3: CASSVSGVTYNEQFF. The CDR3, as DNA: TGTGCCAGCAGCGTTAGCGGGGTTACCTACAATGAGCAGTTCTTC. The V and J genes are TRBV9 and TRBJ2-1; the match to TRBD2 covers 8 bases. V was clipped by 2 bases and J by 2 bases; unmatched bases: 3. The germline V gene has CDR1 SGDLS and CDR2 YYNGEE. The CDR3 loop spans 15 amino acids.

This clonotype was seen many times. CDR3: CSVLRGLEAAYEQYF. As DNA, the CDR3 is TGCAGCGTTCTTCGGGGACTAGAAGCCGCCTACGAGCAGTACTTC. This sequence joins TRBV29-1 and TRBJ2-7; 8 bases match TRBD2. V lost 5 bases to trimming and J lost 2 bases; unmatched junction nucleotides: 11. CDR1 is SQVTM, CDR2 ANQGSEA, per germline. The CDR3 length is 15 residues.

The chain couples TRBV9 to TRBJ2-5; D is perhaps TRBD1 (6 bases). The germline CDR1 and CDR2 sequences are SGDLS and YYNGEE. With 2 bases removed from V and 4 bases from J, the gap between germline ends came to 12 bases. This CDR3 region has 14 residues. CDR3 region: CASSVGTIGETQYF. CDR3 in DNA: TGTGCCAGCAGCGTGGGGACAATAGGAGAGACCCAGTACTTC.

The chain joins TRBV10-2 to TRBJ2-6, with D tentatively TRBD1 (5 bases). CDR1 and CDR2 (germline): WSHSY, SAAADI. The CDR3 is made up of 14 amino acids. Trimming shortened V by 8 bases and J by 0 bases, and 8 bases separated the two germline ends. The chain's CDR3 is CASQGTSGANVLTF. The CDR3 DNA sequence: TGCGCCAGCCAGGGAACCTCTGGGGCCAACGTCCTGACTTTC.

This clonotype was found once. The chain employs TRBV20-1 and TRBJ1-4; D remains unclear. This CDR3 comprises 13 residues. From germline, CDR1 is DFQATT and CDR2 SNEGSKA (reference sequence). The V end was cut by 2 bases, the J end by 8 bases, with 12 bases between. The CDR3 spells CSARPKGNEKLFF. The CDR3 DNA follows: TGCAGTGCTAGACCTAAAGGGAACGAAAAACTGTTTTTT.

The chain combines TRBV7-6 with TRBJ2-1; the match to TRBD2 covers 8 bases. CDR1 is SGHVS and CDR2 is FNYEAQ in the germline V gene. CDR3 length: 14 amino acids. After removal of 1 base from V and 8 bases from J, the junction contained 4 bases not matched to a gene. CDR3 DNA sequence: TGTGCCAGCAGCTTAGAGACAGCGGGGGATGAGCAGTTCTTC. It codes for CASSLETAGDEQFF.

The J gene is TRBJ2-1, the V gene TRBV24-1, with D possibly matching TRBD2 (6 bases). The V and J ends lost 0 bases and 15 bases respectively, with 14 bases between them. Looked up from germline, CDR1 is KGHDR and CDR2 is SFDVKD. The CDR3 totals 13 residues. CDR3 residues: CATSDLASGGAFF. The CDR3 coding sequence is TGTGCCACCAGTGATTTGGCGTCCGGAGGGGCGTTCTTC.

About this clonotype itself: The germline gene is not matched at one end of the junction; a read error may be the cause. This rearrangement joins TRBV5-8 to TRBJ2-5; perhaps D is TRBD1 or TRBD2 (5 bases each). The CDR3 has 14 amino acids. The germline CDR1 and CDR2 sequences are SGHTS and YDEGEE. The CDR3 sequence is CASSLLRDQEAQYF. CDR3 coding DNA: TGTGCCAGCAGCTTGCTCCGGGACCAAGAGGCCCAGTACTTC. The full variable domain, completed using reference TRBV5-8 and TRBJ2-5, is EAGVTQSPTHLIKTRGQQATLRCSPISGHTSVYWYQQALGLGLQFLLWYDEGEERNRGNFPPRFSGRQFPNYSSELNVNALELEDSALYLCASSLLRDQEAQYFGPGTRLLVL.

This clonotype was seen many times. J is TRBJ2-7 and V is TRBV27; TRBD2 agrees at 7 bases. V trimming: 6 bases; J trimming: 2 bases; junction bases outside the gene matches: 7. The V gene's germline CDR1 is MNHEY and CDR2 SMNVEV (reference sequence). The CDR3 is 14 residues long. CDR3 region: CASSLTSATYEQYF. Written as DNA, the CDR3 is TGTGCCAGCAGCCTCACTAGCGCAACCTACGAGCAGTACTTC.

The genes are TRBV9 and TRBJ2-3, with a weak D call TRBD1 (5 bases). From germline, CDR1 is SGDLS and CDR2 YYNGEE. Between the trimmed V and J ends, which lost 3 bases and 1 base, there was a span of 15 bases. The CDR3 is 16 amino acids. This chain's CDR3 is CASSATAGQGTDTQYF. The CDR3 DNA follows: TGTGCCAGCAGCGCCACAGCAGGGCAGGGCACAGATACGCAGTATTTT.

The J gene is TRBJ2-3, the V gene TRBV7-9, with D tentatively TRBD2 (6 bases). The CDR3 totals 15 residues. Trimming shortened V by 5 bases and J by 1 base, and 13 bases separated the two germline ends. The germline V gene encodes CDR1 SEHNR and CDR2 FQNEAQ (reference sequence). The CDR3 nucleotides are TGTGCCAGCAGCACCCCAGCGGGCGGCACAGATACGCAGTATTTT. As protein: CASSTPAGGTDTQYF. The entire variable domain, with the rest obtained from reference TRBV7-9 and TRBJ2-3, is as follows: DTGVSQNPRHKITKRGQNVTFRCDPISEHNRLYWYRQTLGQGPEFLTYFQNEAQLEKSRLLSDRFSAERPKGSFSTLEIQRTEQGDSAMYLCASSTPAGGTDTQYFGPGTRLTVL.

This clonotype was counted once. The V and J genes are TRBV7-9 and TRBJ1-2; D is ambiguous. The CDR3 consists of 12 residues. The V and J ends lost 10 bases and 8 bases respectively, with 17 bases between them. Germline V gene sequence: CDR1 SEHNR, CDR2 FQNEAQ (reference sequence). Here the CDR3 reads CATSDRQRGYTF. DNA for the CDR3: TGTGCCACCAGTGATAGGCAGCGCGGCTACACCTTC.

Details on this clonotype: With a much larger clone just one base away, this may be a read error. The V call is TRBV27, the J call TRBJ2-5, with D perhaps matching TRBD2 (5 bases). The CDR3 runs 13 residues. In germline, CDR1 is MNHEY, CDR2 SMNVEV (reference sequence). CDR3 in DNA: TGTGCCAGCAGTTTTCCCGGGGAAGAGACCCCGTACTTC. Protein sequence: CASSFPGEETPYF.

This clonotype has just a few counts. The chain combines TRBV7-9 with TRBJ1-2, with D possibly being TRBD1 (5 bases). V gave up 4 bases and J gave up 0 bases, with 12 bases separating them. Germline CDR1 reads SEHNR; CDR2 reads FQNEAQ (reference sequence). The CDR3 is made up of 15 amino acids. The CDR3, as DNA: TGTGCCAGCAGCTACTCCTTAGGGGCTAACTATGGCTACACCTTC. Protein product: CASSYSLGANYGYTF.

This clonotype was seen repeatedly, ten times or more. This chain connects TRBV20-1 to TRBJ1-1; 7 nucleotides match TRBD1. The junction had 12 bases not matched to a gene; V was cut back by 4 bases and J by 4 bases. The germline gives CDR1 DFQATT, CDR2 SNEGSKA (reference sequence). The CDR3 length is 15 residues. The CDR3 DNA is TGCAGTGCTATTCGCTCACTGACAGGGTTCACTGAAGCTTTCTTT. It codes for CSAIRSLTGFTEAFF.

This clonotype has a handful of counts. The V call is TRBV15, the J call TRBJ1-2; D is possibly TRBD1 (5 bases). V was cut by 5 bases and J by 4 bases, with 17 bases left in between. This CDR3 is 15 amino acids long. Germline values: CDR1 LNHNV, CDR2 YYDKDF (reference sequence). The CDR3 loop is CATSLEPTDFYGYTF. In DNA form, the CDR3 reads TGTGCCACCAGCCTTGAACCGACAGATTTCTATGGCTACACCTTC. The full variable domain, its missing parts supplied by reference TRBV15 and TRBJ1-2, is DAMVIQNPRYQVTQFGKPVTLSCSQTLNHNVMYWYQQKSSQAPKLLFHYYDKDFNNEADTPDNFQSRRPNTSFCFLDIRSPGLGDTAMYLCATSLEPTDFYGYTFGSGTRLTVV.

The chain recombines TRBV7-9 with TRBJ2-7; 11 positions match TRBD2. The V segment lost 8 bases and the J segment 2 bases; nucleotides outside the gene matches: 2. CDR1 and CDR2 from the germline V gene are SEHNR and FQNEAQ (reference sequence). This CDR3 comprises 13 residues. CDR3 nucleotide sequence: TGTGCCAGCCATAGCGGGGGGGCCTACGAGCAGTACTTC. Translating gives CASHSGGAYEQYF. The complete variable domain, with remaining parts taken from reference TRBV7-9 and TRBJ2-7, reads DTGVSQNPRHKITKRGQNVTFRCDPISEHNRLYWYRQTLGQGPEFLTYFQNEAQLEKSRLLSDRFSAERPKGSFSTLEIQRTEQGDSAMYLCASHSGGAYEQYFGPGTRLTVT.

V usage is TRBV7-8 and J usage is TRBJ2-7; D possibly corresponds to TRBD2 (6 bases). Germline V gene data show CDR1 as SGHVS and CDR2 as FQNEAQ. V gave up 2 bases and J gave up 0 bases, with 11 bases separating them. This CDR3 has 15 amino acids. The CDR3 reads CASSLTSTGSYEQYF. In DNA, the CDR3 is TGTGCCAGCAGCTTAACTAGCACTGGCTCCTACGAGCAGTACTTC.

This clonotype was seen at least ten times. The chain is built from TRBV6-6 and TRBJ2-2, with 10 nucleotides matching TRBD1. This CDR3 region has 16 residues. The V gene's germline CDR1 is MNHNY and CDR2 SVGAGI (reference sequence). Germline trimming cut 8 bases from V and 5 bases from J; bases unmatched to any gene: 11. CDR3 sequence: CASYPDRGHRTGELFF. CDR3 bases: TGTGCCAGCTATCCCGACAGGGGGCATCGGACCGGGGAGCTGTTTTTT.

The rearrangement joins TRBV29-1 to TRBJ2-7; perhaps D is TRBD1 or TRBD2 (5 bases each). Per the germline V gene, CDR1 is SQVTM and CDR2 is ANQGSEA. The CDR3 sequence is 12 residues long. The ends were cut back, 4 bases at V and 2 bases at J, with 9 bases in the middle. The CDR3 is CSVAPGPYEQYF. CDR3 DNA sequence: TGCAGCGTTGCCCCGGGGCCCTACGAGCAGTACTTC.

This clonotype was detected ten times or more. J is TRBJ2-2 and V is TRBV9; TRBD2 matches at 10 bases. V shed 0 bases, J shed 6 bases, and the junction held 5 bases outside the gene matches. The CDR3 is 16 residues long. The germline V gene has CDR1 SGDLS and CDR2 YYNGEE. The CDR3 loop reads CASSVGASGGPGELFF. The DNA for the CDR3 is TGTGCCAGCAGCGTAGGCGCTAGCGGGGGTCCCGGGGAGCTGTTTTTT.

A few counts support this clonotype. V gene TRBV4-1 combines with J gene TRBJ2-2; D is possibly TRBD1 (6 bases). The CDR3 is made up of 16 amino acids. CDR1 MGHRA and CDR2 YSYEKL come from the germline V gene. V was clipped by 0 bases and J by 4 bases, with 12 bases between them. CDR3 region: CASSQEQTGTTGELFF. CDR3 DNA sequence: TGCGCCAGCAGCCAAGAACAGACAGGCACCACCGGGGAGCTGTTTTTT.

The sample holds one count of this clonotype. The chain uses TRBV7-9 and TRBJ2-7, with D uncertain. Trimming took off 5 bases at V and 5 bases at J, with 16 bases between the two ends. CDR3 length equals 14 residues. Germline CDR1 SEHNR, CDR2 FQNEAQ (reference sequence). The CDR3, as DNA: TGTGCCAGCAGCGCAACACAAGGTGGGGACGAGCAGTACTTC. It specifies CASSATQGGDEQYF.

This clonotype was observed at least ten times. The chain is built from TRBV6-6 and TRBJ2-7; 14 bases agree with TRBD2. The CDR3 is 15 amino acids. The V gene's germline CDR1 is MNHNY and CDR2 SVGAGI (reference sequence). The ends lost 4 bases at V and 6 bases at J; junction bases unmatched: 5. CDR3 region: CASSSAGLAGGEQYF. Written as DNA, the CDR3 is TGTGCCAGCAGTTCCGCCGGACTAGCGGGAGGCGAGCAGTACTTC.

The chain has TRBV19 and TRBJ1-5; maybe TRBD1 (5 bases). V lost 4 bases and J 6 bases, leaving 28 bases between the germline ends. The CDR3 spans 19 residues. Germline V gives CDR1 LNHDA, CDR2 SQIVND (reference sequence). The DNA for the CDR3 is TGTGCCAGTAGTACTAATCATCCAGGGCCCGGCTGGGGTAGTCAGCCCCAGCATTTT. This encodes CASSTNHPGPGWGSQPQHF.